This TCR beta chain was profiled in a study of molecular identifiers for immune sequencing clone quantification. Overall study: In replicates, RNA from roughly 21,000 or 96,000 naive CD8 cells was split five ways, four sequenced. Study-wide findings and caveats: Naive cells had under 1% of molecules in clones above 20 RNA copies, effectors over 99%. Spiked Jurkat TCR RNA equivalent to one cell was reportedly detectable in about a million naive cells.

This clonotype was detected ten times or more. Its antigen remains unidentified. J gave up 5 bases and V 2 bases, and 2 bases lay outside the gene matches. There are 14 residues in the CDR3. The germline gives CDR1 MGHRA, CDR2 YSYEKL. Via MiXCR, TCRdb re-called the PCR reads, giving one row per CDR3 protein. This table holds around 460,000 distinct CDR3 sequences, around 21% found once. The V call is TRBV4-1, the J call TRBJ2-7, with 11 bases matching TRBD1. The sequence came from a human donor in good health. Some libraries in this study had Jurkat cell RNA spiked in. Material: naive CD8+ T cells from blood, with Jurkat cell RNA spiked in. The subset here: FACS-sorted CD8+CD4-CCR7+CD45RA+ naive T cells. The CDR3 nucleotides read TGCGCCAGCAGCCAACGGACAGGGGGCGACGAGCAGTACTTC. Residues: CASSQRTGGDEQYF.